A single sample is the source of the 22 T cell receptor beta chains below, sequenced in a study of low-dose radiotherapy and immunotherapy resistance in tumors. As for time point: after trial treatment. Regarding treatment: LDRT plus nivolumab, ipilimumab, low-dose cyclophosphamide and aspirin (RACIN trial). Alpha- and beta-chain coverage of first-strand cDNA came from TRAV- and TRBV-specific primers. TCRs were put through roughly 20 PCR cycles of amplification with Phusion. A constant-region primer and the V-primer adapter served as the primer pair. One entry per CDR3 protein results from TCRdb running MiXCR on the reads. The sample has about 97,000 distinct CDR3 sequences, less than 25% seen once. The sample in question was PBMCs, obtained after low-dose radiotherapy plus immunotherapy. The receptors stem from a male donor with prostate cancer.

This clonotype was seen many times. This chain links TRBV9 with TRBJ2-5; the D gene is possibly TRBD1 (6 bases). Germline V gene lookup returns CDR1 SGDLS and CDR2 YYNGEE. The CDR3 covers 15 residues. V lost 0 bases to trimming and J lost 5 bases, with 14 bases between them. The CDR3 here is CASSVDPGAQETQYF. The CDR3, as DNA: TGTGCCAGCAGCGTAGACCCAGGGGCCCAGGAGACCCAGTACTTC. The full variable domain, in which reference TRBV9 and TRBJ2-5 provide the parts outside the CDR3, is DSGVTQTPKHLITATGQRVTLRCSPRSGDLSVYWYQQSLDQGLQFLIQYYNGEERAKGNILERFSAQQFPDLHSELNLSSLELGDSALYFCASSVDPGAQETQYFGPGTRLLVL.

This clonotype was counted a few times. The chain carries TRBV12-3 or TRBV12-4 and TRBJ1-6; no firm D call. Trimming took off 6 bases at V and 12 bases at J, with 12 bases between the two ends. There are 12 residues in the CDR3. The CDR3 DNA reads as TGTGCCAGCAGCGCAAGGGAGGGACCCCTCCACTTT. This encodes CASSAREGPLHF.

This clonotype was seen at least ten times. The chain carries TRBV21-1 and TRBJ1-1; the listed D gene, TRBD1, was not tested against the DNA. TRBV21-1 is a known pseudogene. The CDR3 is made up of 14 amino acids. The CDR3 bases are TGTGCCAGCAAGGACAGGGGGCCCTTCACTGAAGCTTTCTTT. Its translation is CASKDRGPFTEAFF.

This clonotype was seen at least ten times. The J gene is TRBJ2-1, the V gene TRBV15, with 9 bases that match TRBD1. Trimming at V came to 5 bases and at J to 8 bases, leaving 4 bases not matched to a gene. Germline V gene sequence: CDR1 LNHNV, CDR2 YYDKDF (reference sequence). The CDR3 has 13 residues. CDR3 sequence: CATSPDRGDEQFF. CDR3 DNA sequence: TGTGCCACCAGCCCGGACAGGGGCGATGAGCAGTTCTTC.

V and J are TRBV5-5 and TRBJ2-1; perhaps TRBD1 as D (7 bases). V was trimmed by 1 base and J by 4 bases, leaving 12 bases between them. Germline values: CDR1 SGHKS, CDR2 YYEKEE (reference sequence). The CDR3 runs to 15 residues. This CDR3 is CASSLTGAGYNEQFF. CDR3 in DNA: TGTGCCAGCAGCTTGACAGGGGCGGGGTACAATGAGCAGTTCTTC. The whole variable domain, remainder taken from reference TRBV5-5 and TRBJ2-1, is DAGVTQSPTHLIKTRGQQVTLRCSPISGHKSVSWYQQVLGQGPQFIFQYYEKEERGRGNFPDRFSARQFPNYSSELNVNALLLGDSALYLCASSLTGAGYNEQFFGPGTRLTVL.

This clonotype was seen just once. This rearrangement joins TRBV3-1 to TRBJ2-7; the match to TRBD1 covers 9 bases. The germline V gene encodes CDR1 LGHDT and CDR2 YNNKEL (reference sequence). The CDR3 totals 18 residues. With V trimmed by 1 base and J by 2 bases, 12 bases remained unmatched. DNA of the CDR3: TGTGCCAGCAGCCAAGTAGCCCGCCGACAGGGGGTCACCTACGAGCAGTACTTC. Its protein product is CASSQVARRQGVTYEQYF.

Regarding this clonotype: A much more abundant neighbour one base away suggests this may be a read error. CDR3 in DNA: TGTGCCAGCGAGTCGGAGAACACCGGGGAGCTGTTTTTT. Amino acid sequence: CASESENTGELFF. This chain connects TRBV7-6 to TRBJ2-2, with D unresolved. CDR3 length: 13 residues. Germline V gene lookup returns CDR1 SGHVS and CDR2 FNYEAQ. The V and J ends lost 8 bases and 1 base respectively, with 8 bases between them. The full variable domain, its missing parts supplied by reference TRBV7-6 and TRBJ2-2, is GAGVSQSPRYKVTKRGQDVALRCDPISGHVSLYWYRQALGQGPEFLTYFNYEAQQDKSGLPNDRFSAERPEGSISTLTIQRTEQRDSAMYRCASESENTGELFFGEGSRLTVL.

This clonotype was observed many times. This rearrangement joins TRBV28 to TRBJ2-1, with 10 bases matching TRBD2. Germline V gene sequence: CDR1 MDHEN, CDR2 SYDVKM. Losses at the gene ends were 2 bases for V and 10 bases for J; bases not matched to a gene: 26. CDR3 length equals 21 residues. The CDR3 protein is CASSLSPFRLAGGEVDSEQFF. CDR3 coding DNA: TGTGCCAGCAGTTTAAGCCCATTCCGACTAGCGGGTGGGGAGGTCGACAGCGAGCAGTTCTTC.

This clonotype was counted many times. CDR3 protein: CASSPDPGADTGELFF. The CDR3 nucleotides are TGCGCCAGCAGCCCCGACCCAGGGGCGGACACCGGGGAGCTGTTTTTT. This chain connects TRBV5-1 to TRBJ2-2, with a possible D match to TRBD1 (6 bases). The CDR3 is made up of 16 amino acids. V was trimmed by 4 bases and J by 3 bases, leaving 16 bases between them. CDR1 SGHRS and CDR2 YFSETQ come from the germline V gene.

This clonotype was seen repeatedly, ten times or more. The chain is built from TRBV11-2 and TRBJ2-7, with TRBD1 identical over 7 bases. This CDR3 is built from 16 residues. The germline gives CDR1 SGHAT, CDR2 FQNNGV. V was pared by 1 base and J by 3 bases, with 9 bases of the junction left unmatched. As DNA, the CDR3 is TGTGCCAGCAGCTTAGGGGCGCCAGGGGGAGACTACGAGCAGTACTTC. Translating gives CASSLGAPGGDYEQYF.

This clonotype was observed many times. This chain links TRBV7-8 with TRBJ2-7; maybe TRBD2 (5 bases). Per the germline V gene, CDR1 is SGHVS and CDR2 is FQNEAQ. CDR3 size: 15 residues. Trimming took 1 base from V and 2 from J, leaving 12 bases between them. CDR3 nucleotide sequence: TGTGCCAGCAGCTTAGGGACCGGGATGGCCTACGAGCAGTACTTC. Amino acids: CASSLGTGMAYEQYF.

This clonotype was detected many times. The CDR3: CASSPFGGTEAFF. The CDR3 DNA is TGTGCCAGCAGCCCGTTTGGGGGGACTGAAGCTTTCTTT. The chain has TRBV6-2 or TRBV6-3 and TRBJ1-1, with D perhaps matching TRBD1 (5 bases). V was trimmed by 6 bases and J by 5 bases, leaving 13 bases between them. Germline CDR1 and CDR2: MNHEY and SVGEGT. CDR3 length: 13 residues.

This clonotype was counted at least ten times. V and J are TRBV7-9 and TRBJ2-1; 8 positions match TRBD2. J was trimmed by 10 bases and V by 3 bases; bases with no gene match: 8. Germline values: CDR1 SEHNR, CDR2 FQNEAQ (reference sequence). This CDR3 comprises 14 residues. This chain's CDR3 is CASSFQPGGGEQFF. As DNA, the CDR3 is TGTGCCAGCAGCTTTCAGCCCGGGGGGGGAGAGCAGTTCTTC. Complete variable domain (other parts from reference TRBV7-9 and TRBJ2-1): DTGVSQNPRHKITKRGQNVTFRCDPISEHNRLYWYRQTLGQGPEFLTYFQNEAQLEKSRLLSDRFSAERPKGSFSTLEIQRTEQGDSAMYLCASSFQPGGGEQFFGPGTRLTVL.

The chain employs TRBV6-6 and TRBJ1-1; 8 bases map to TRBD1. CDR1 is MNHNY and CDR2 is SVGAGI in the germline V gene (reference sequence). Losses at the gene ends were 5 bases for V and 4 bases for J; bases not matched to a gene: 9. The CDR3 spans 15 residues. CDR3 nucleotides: TGTGCCAGCAGTGCAAAGGTACAGGGGGGCACTGAAGCTTTCTTT. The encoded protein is CASSAKVQGGTEAFF.

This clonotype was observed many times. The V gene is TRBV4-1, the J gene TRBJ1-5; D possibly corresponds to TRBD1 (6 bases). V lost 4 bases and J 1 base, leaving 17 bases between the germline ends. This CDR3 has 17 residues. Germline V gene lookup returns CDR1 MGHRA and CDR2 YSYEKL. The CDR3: CASSRLQGGGSNQPQHF. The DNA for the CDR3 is TGCGCCAGCAGCCGACTACAGGGTGGGGGGAGCAATCAGCCCCAGCATTTT.

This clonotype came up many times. The CDR3 region has the DNA TGTGCCAGCAGTTTTCAGGGTAGCACTGAAGCTTTCTTT. Protein product: CASSFQGSTEAFF. The V call is TRBV27, the J call TRBJ1-1; D possibly corresponds to TRBD1 (5 bases). The CDR3 contains 13 residues. Trimming removed 3 bases at V and 4 bases at J, with 9 bases between. Germline V gene lookup returns CDR1 MNHEY and CDR2 SMNVEV (reference sequence).

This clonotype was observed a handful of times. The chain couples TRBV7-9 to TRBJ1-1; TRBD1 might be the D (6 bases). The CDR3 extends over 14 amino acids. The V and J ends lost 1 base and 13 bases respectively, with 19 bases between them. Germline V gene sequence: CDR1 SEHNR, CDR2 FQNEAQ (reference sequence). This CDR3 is CASSLVLGAGGVFF. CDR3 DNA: TGTGCCAGCAGCTTAGTGCTGGGGGCGGGCGGAGTTTTCTTT.

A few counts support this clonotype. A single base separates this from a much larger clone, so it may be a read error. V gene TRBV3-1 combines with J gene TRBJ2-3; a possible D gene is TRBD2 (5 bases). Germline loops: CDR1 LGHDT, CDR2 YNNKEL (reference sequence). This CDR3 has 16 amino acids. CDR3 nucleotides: TGTACCAGCAGCCAAGATTCAATTTGGACTTCGGATACGCAGTATTTT. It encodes CTSSQDSIWTSDTQYF.

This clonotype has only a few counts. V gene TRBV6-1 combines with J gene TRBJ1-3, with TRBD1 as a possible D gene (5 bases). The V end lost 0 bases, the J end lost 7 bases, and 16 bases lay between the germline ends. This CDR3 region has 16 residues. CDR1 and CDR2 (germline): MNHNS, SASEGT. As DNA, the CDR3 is TGTGCCAGCAGTGAAGCGCAGGGCACTAAAAGGAACACCATATATTTT. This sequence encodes CASSEAQGTKRNTIYF.

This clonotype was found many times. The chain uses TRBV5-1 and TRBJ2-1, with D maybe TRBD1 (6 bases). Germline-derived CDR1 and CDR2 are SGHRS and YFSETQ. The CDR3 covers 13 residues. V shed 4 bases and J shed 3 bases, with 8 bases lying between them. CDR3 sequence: CASSRGHYNEQFF. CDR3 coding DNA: TGCGCCAGCAGCCGGGGACACTACAATGAGCAGTTCTTC.

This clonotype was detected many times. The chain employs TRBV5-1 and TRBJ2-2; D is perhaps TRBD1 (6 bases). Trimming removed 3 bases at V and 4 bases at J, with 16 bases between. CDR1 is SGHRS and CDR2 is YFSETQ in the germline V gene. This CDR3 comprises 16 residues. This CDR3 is CASSSNPGHSTGELFF. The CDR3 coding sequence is TGCGCCAGCAGCTCGAATCCGGGACACTCCACCGGGGAGCTGTTTTTT.

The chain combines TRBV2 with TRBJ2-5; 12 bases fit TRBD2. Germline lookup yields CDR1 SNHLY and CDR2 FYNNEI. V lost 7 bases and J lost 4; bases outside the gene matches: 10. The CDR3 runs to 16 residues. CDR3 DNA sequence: TGTGCCAGCATTCAACTAGCGGGAGGATCGAGAGAGACCCAGTACTTC. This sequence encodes CASIQLAGGSRETQYF.